This T cell receptor beta chain comes out of a study of cytomegalovirus exposure and HLA in healthy donors (TCRdb year 2017). For the study in its entirety: In an earlier analysis of 587 of the donors, under 300 Gb of sequence data and 90 million to 120 million unique TCR beta sequences from about 190 million T cells were reported. Around 320 gigabases of sequencing data and approximately 93 million unique TCR sequences were included in an early release covering about 620 HLA-typed donors. The genetic ancestry cluster associated with self-reported Caucasian donors included around four fifths of the roughly 400 genotyped donors. The aim of the study was to test whether cataloging public T cell receptors could identify signatures of past pathogen exposure. Using immunosequencing, the study profiled T cell repertoires from fewer than 850 subjects and related those repertoires to cytomegalovirus serostatus. Along with the approximately 620-subject first cohort, a separate validation cohort of approximately 110 different subjects was used. To predict cytomegalovirus infection status, the study brought together high-throughput TCR immunosequencing, statistical association of individual TCRs with disease status, and machine learning. In a later analysis, previously published TCR beta repertoires from 670 or so donors were re-analyzed and high-resolution HLA genotyping was added so that TCR occurrence patterns could be studied. Rather than using new phenotypic data, the later analysis identified candidate immune exposures from TCR beta sequences and from how often those sequences occurred across donors. An earlier analysis of roughly 600 of the donors used high-throughput TCR beta sequencing to judge whether each TCR beta V gene segment behaved as functional or pseudogenic. Alongside the repertoire data, information on donor age, sex, ethnicity and CMV serostatus was compiled. Genome-wide SNP genotypes for about three fifths of the 666 donors were used in a later genetic analysis, which treated that subset as a discovery cohort. Every repertoire in the discovery cohort had been generated on one and the same sequencing platform. HLA typing included class I and class II loci at four-digit resolution. Typing coverage varied by locus: about 629-640 donors for A, B, C, DRB1 and DQB1; approximately 500 for DQA1; more than 600 for DPA1; about 450 for DPB1. Because of strong linkage in the cohort, five DR-DQ haplotypes were treated as single units for association and clustering. Across around 400 genotyped donors of the cohort, an average of approximately 200,000 unique TCR beta nucleotide sequences per donor were sequenced, and around 20% of those sequences were non-productive. The paper's findings and limits, for the study overall: An association between a missense DCLRE1C variant and V-gene and J-gene trimming of TCR beta chains was found in a later genetic analysis and replicated in an independent cohort. A later analysis found that HLA-associated TCR beta chains were more clonally expanded and had lower generation probabilities than equally common non-associated chains. Because HLA typing was missing for some donors at each locus, association tests included only the typed subset. Specific HLA alleles were associated with over 15,000 TCR beta sequences at a false discovery rate of 0.05 in a later analysis. According to a later analysis, most CMV-associated TCR beta chains appeared to be HLA-restricted, and the HLA associations seemed to be driven largely by CMV exposure. The study gave a list of about 150 TCR beta chains associated with cytomegalovirus. A further reported finding was that TCR beta sequences accurately predicted the HLA-A and HLA-B alleles for most subjects in the first cohort. Linkage disequilibrium might explain the correlated functional status among segregating V segments, but an unknown experimental factor could not be excluded. According to a later analysis, TCR association rates differed among HLA loci, with DRB1 alleles showing the most associated TCRs and HLA-C alleles showing the fewest. In both the original and validation cohorts, the classifier was reported to diagnose cytomegalovirus status with high specificity and sensitivity. Across donors, most TCR sequences were observed very rarely, whereas some public TCRs were present in many individuals. CMV serostatus was the only immune exposure information available for the cohort. Some IMGT-functional V segments, including TRBV6-2 and TRBV6-3, could not be told apart with the 87-base-pair reads, so those segments were excluded. Several of the top co-occurrence clusters appeared to be linked to parvovirus B19, influenza, CMV and Epstein-Barr virus, according to a later analysis. A later genetic analysis reported fewer N-insertions in productive TCRs among donors in an Asian-associated ancestry cluster than the roughly 640-donor mean. Assigning TCR associations to individual alleles was difficult when HLA alleles, especially DR and DQ, strongly co-occurred. The cohort was sequenced for TCR beta chains only, and without alpha or paired-chain data the features that could be detected were limited. It was suggested by the authors that the approach could potentially be generalized to other disease states and immunological phenotypes. In an earlier analysis of about 600 of the donors, most TCR beta V segments appeared in productive rearrangements about 90% or about 30% of the time, broadly matching IMGT annotations. The sequencing pipeline was judged likely to have produced a cluster of highly shared sequence variants as a technical artifact. Sequencing depth was assumed to be roughly uniform across donors in the presence/absence analyses, though that assumption may not hold. Because counts were too low, roughly 16 rarely observed V segments, including chromosome 9 orphons, were excluded from the earlier analysis of several hundred of the donors. In vitro tests confirmed that a few of the cytomegalovirus-associated TCR beta chains recognize cytomegalovirus antigens.

From its cysteine to its phenylalanine, the CDR3 spans 15 amino acids. The entry retains the CDR3 DNA only, 45 bases that are in frame from base 1. CDR1 and CDR2 were assigned from the germline V gene as LGHNA and YNFKEQ. V is cut by 3 bases and J by 4 bases, and the space between the germline ends is 14 bases. On this clone itself: Its antigen is still unknown. No base qualities exist here, and no much larger clone lies one base off it.

Receptor amplification or capture employed the immunoSEQ multiplex PCR assay. The multiplex PCR relied on a mix of 60 forward primers for TCR Vbeta segments and 13 reverse primers for TCR Jbeta segments. A multiplex PCR assay on genomic DNA amplified the CDR3 region of rearranged TCR beta genes. The Illumina HiSeq System was used to sequence the amplified TCR beta libraries as 87-base-pair reads. The source study handled its data this way. A later analysis tallied 75 million to 85 million unique TCR beta chains across the 660 or so repertoires, and approximately 12 million of those chains were shared by two or more donors. To remove PCR and sequencing errors, raw reads were error-corrected and collapsed into unique sequences using a nearest-neighbor algorithm that merged closely related sequences. Alignment of CDR3 sequences to IMGT reference sequences was used to assign V, D and J gene segments. For a sequence to be retained, at least a six-nucleotide match to both a V gene segment and a J gene segment was required. Rearrangements were called productive when the CDR3 lacked stop codons and stayed in frame with V and J; all others were non-productive. Following IMGT convention, CDR3 was defined as the stretch from the second conserved V-encoded cysteine up to the conserved J-encoded phenylalanine. In an earlier analysis of around 570 of the donors, sequences lacking an unambiguous match to a single V gene segment were excluded. In an earlier analysis of approximately 560 of the donors, a V segment was called functional when productive rearrangements were above 56.7%, and segregating when the standard deviation between donors exceeded 5%. A statistical classification framework was developed to diagnose cytomegalovirus status using the catalog of TCR beta chain sequences. V and J gene assignment, in a later analysis, came from comparing TCR nucleotide sequences with IMGT/GENE-DB human TR gene sequences. Using the TCRdist pipeline, a later analysis assigned CDR3 sequences along with most-parsimonious VDJ recombination scenarios. A later analysis defined each TCR beta chain by its CDR3 amino acid sequence plus V-gene family, and excluded reads lacking a unique V-gene family. In a later analysis, 550 to 650 highly shared, low-generation-probability nucleotide sequences were removed to address suspected cross-contamination and a sequencing artifact. In a later analysis, a clonal expansion index for each public chain was calculated from normalized within-repertoire ranks of inferred template counts. A later analysis computed generation probabilities with a VDJ recombination model fitted to out-of-frame rearrangements, and checked the results against IGoR. Hypergeometric tests were used in a later analysis to score TCR-TCR, TCR-HLA and TCR-CMV co-occurrence, with a repertoire-size bias correction applied to the TCR pairs. To estimate false discovery rates, a later analysis permuted the HLA or CMV assignments 20 times. In a later analysis, co-occurring TCRs were grouped using DBSCAN, with TCRdist sequence similarity added in when clustering inside HLA-allele-positive subsets. For co-occurrence clustering, repertoires with fewer than 30,000 or more than 120,000 public chains were excluded, along with a handful of repertoires with anomalous nucleotide sharing. The clones in this table, taken by TCRdb from immuneACCESS, are in-frame only. Not every clone is retained; where verified, under half of the shortfall comes from an unresolved V gene, and the cause of the rest is unknown. Clone size and the V and J calls come from that table; the DNA yielded D and trimming. The sample yields about 200,000 clones; around 84% were counted once. The ten largest clonotypes hold roughly 1.8% of the sample.

The cohort comprised 710 or so healthy bone marrow donors. All cohort members were sampled while nominally healthy, although unrecorded immune exposures were likely present. The donor was CMV seronegative and belonged to the group of 352 seronegative cohort members. A peripheral blood sample was collected from each donor, and TCR beta sequencing was performed on peripheral blood mononuclear cells. The Qiagen DNeasy Blood Extraction Kit was used to extract genomic DNA from the blood cell samples. The specimen sequenced was PBMCs. The sequence derives from a woman aged 18-30 years in good health and CMV-seronegative. The rearrangement combines TRBV4-2 with TRBJ2-3, with TRBD2 tentatively as D gene (6 bases match). The CDR3 region reads CASSQAAGWADTQYF. In nucleotides, the sequence is TGTGCCAGCAGCCAGGCGGCGGGGTGGGCAGATACGCAGTATTTT.